These 11 T cell receptor beta chains were sequenced from one sample in a study of T-cell reconstitution after alpha-beta-depleted transplantation in children. The library targeted TCRbeta and was prepared with unique molecular identifiers. TCRdb ran MiXCR on the PCR reads and lists one entry per CDR3 protein. The sample holds approximately 650,000 distinct CDR3 sequences, around 13% seen once. The material sequenced was PBMCs, taken before TCRalphabeta/CD19-depleted stem cell transplant. These TCRs come from a girl aged 2 to 9 with congenital amegakaryocytic thrombocytopenia, due to receive a stem cell transplant.

This clonotype has ten or more counts. The rearrangement links TRBV20-1 to TRBJ2-1; tentatively, D is TRBD1 or TRBD2 (6 bases each). CDR3 size: 15 residues. V dropped 0 bases and J dropped 8 bases, with 17 bases sitting between them. Germline lookup yields CDR1 DFQATT and CDR2 SNEGSKA (reference sequence). CDR3: CSAREEGGASYEQFF. The CDR3 DNA is TGCAGTGCTAGAGAAGAGGGGGGAGCTTCCTATGAGCAGTTCTTC.

With regard to this clonotype: A much larger clone differs from this one at a single base, so this may be a read error. The chain carries TRBV20-1 and TRBJ1-1; no reliable D call. In germline, CDR1 is DFQATT, CDR2 SNEGSKA (reference sequence). The CDR3 length is 15 residues. The CDR3 DNA follows: TGCAGTTCTAGAGTGATCCTTGAGATGAACACTGAAGCTTTCTTT. It yields the protein CSSRVILEMNTEAFF.

Only a few counts were recorded for this clonotype. The chain has TRBV20-1 and TRBJ1-2; possible D gene TRBD1, 5 bases. CDR3 length equals 12 residues. With 3 bases removed from V and 2 bases from J, the gap between germline ends came to 7 bases. CDR1 DFQATT and CDR2 SNEGSKA come from the germline V gene (reference sequence). CDR3 nucleotide sequence: TGCAGTGCTAGCCAGGGAAACTATGGCTACACCTTC. Translated: CSASQGNYGYTF.

This clonotype was seen repeatedly, ten times or more. The CDR3 protein is CSVGFSVGNEQFF. The CDR3 DNA reads as TGCAGCGTTGGATTCAGCGTGGGCAATGAGCAGTTCTTC. The chain uses TRBV29-1 and TRBJ2-1; D is undetermined. The V end was cut by 4 bases, the J end by 6 bases, with 13 bases between. CDR3 length: 13 amino acids. Germline CDR1 SQVTM, CDR2 ANQGSEA.

This clonotype was recorded at least ten times. This chain joins TRBV20-1 and TRBJ2-5; D gene uncertain. The CDR3 consists of 13 residues. Germline V gives CDR1 DFQATT, CDR2 SNEGSKA (reference sequence). Trimming took 3 bases from V and 0 from J, leaving 8 bases between them. Written as DNA, the CDR3 is TGCAGTGCTAGTAGTGGGGACCAAGAGACCCAGTACTTC. As protein: CSASSGDQETQYF.

In this sample, this clonotype turned up a few times. The J gene is TRBJ1-5, the V gene TRBV15; D is perhaps TRBD1 (6 bases). V was pared by 0 bases and J by 7 bases, with 13 bases between. Germline V CDR1 and CDR2: LNHNV, YYDKDF (reference sequence). CDR3 length equals 15 residues. The CDR3 here is CATSRDLGGLQPQHF. CDR3 DNA sequence: TGTGCCACCAGCAGAGATCTTGGGGGCTTACAGCCCCAGCATTTT.

This clonotype was seen a few times. This rearrangement joins TRBV20-1 to TRBJ2-1; TRBD2 aligns across 9 bases. Germline trimming cut 4 bases from V and 2 bases from J; bases unmatched to any gene: 9. Germline CDR1 and CDR2: DFQATT and SNEGSKA (reference sequence). The CDR3 contains 16 residues. CDR3 bases: TGCAGTGCTACAGATCCGCGGGAGGGTCCCTACAATGAGCAGTTCTTC. Amino acid sequence: CSATDPREGPYNEQFF.

This chain joins TRBV7-6 and TRBJ2-7, with TRBD1 identical over 11 bases. V was pared by 5 bases and J by 4 bases, with 13 bases of the junction left unmatched. This CDR3 is 17 amino acids long. Germline V gives CDR1 SGHVS, CDR2 FNYEAQ. Here the CDR3 reads CASSPSIIRDRGYEQYF. The CDR3 DNA follows: TGTGCCAGCAGCCCCTCCATTATCCGGGACAGGGGGTACGAGCAGTACTTC. Looking up the rest from reference TRBV7-6 and TRBJ2-7 gives the full variable domain: GAGVSQSPRYKVTKRGQDVALRCDPISGHVSLYWYRQALGQGPEFLTYFNYEAQQDKSGLPNDRFSAERPEGSISTLTIQRTEQRDSAMYRCASSPSIIRDRGYEQYFGPGTRLTVT.

This clonotype turned up a few times. CDR3 DNA: TGTGCCAGCAGCTGGGACTATCCTTCTAATGAGCAGTTCTTC. This codes for CASSWDYPSNEQFF. The chain recombines TRBV11-2 with TRBJ2-1; 7 positions match TRBD2. V was pared by 4 bases and J by 7 bases, with 7 bases of the junction left unmatched. The germline V gene has CDR1 SGHAT and CDR2 FQNNGV. CDR3 length: 14 amino acids.

This clonotype was recorded at least ten times. The chain links TRBV20-1 to TRBJ2-2, with 11 bases aligning to TRBD2. CDR1 is DFQATT, CDR2 SNEGSKA, per germline (reference sequence). The CDR3 sequence is 16 residues long. Trimming at V came to 3 bases and at J to 8 bases, leaving 11 bases not matched to a gene. The CDR3 spells CSARPLAGGSPGELFF. The CDR3 bases are TGCAGTGCTAGGCCATTAGCGGGAGGGAGTCCGGGGGAGCTGTTTTTT.

This clonotype was seen at least ten times. The rearrangement links TRBV12-3 or TRBV12-4 to TRBJ2-5; tentative D call: TRBD2 (5 bases). Trimming pared 2 bases from V and 3 bases from J, leaving 19 bases between. CDR3 length equals 17 residues. The CDR3 region is CASSLLPRTPEEETQYF. CDR3 nucleotide sequence: TGTGCCAGCAGTTTACTTCCGAGGACTCCGGAGGAAGAGACCCAGTACTTC.